These 30 T cell receptor beta chains originate from one sample sequenced in a study of shared clonotypes between healthy human individuals. The table came from immunoSEQ multiplex PCR; TCRdb's copy has only in-frame clones and leaves some out. The table lists 450,000 to 500,000 clones, over 75% of them singletons, with over 9.5% in the top ten. Source material: PBMCs. The receptors stem from a woman aged 40 to 55 in good health. Some clones in this sample may be carry-over from other donors' samples.

A remark on this clone: Distinct nucleotide sequences in the sample also encode this CDR3. This chain connects TRBV28 to TRBJ2-6; TRBD1 might be the D (6 bases). The CDR3 loop spans 15 amino acids. V was pared by 6 bases and J by 1 base, with 10 bases between. Germline V gives CDR1 MDHEN, CDR2 SYDVKM. The DNA for the CDR3 is TGTGCCAGCAGCCTTACAGGGTCTGGGGCCAACGTCCTGACTTTC. This codes for CASSLTGSGANVLTF.

Turning to this clone: This may be a read error: a much more frequent sequence differs by one nucleotide. The rearrangement joins TRBV19 to TRBJ2-2; no clear D gene. The ends were cut back, 4 bases at V and 10 bases at J, with 7 bases in the middle. The CDR3 spans 11 residues. Germline lookup yields CDR1 LNHDA and CDR2 SQIVND (reference sequence). The DNA for the CDR3 is TGTGCCAGTAGTAACCCCGTGGAGCTGTTTTTT. Protein: CASSNPVELFF.

The genes are TRBV11-2 and TRBJ2-2; maybe TRBD2 (5 bases). V was cut by 5 bases and J by 4 bases, with 17 bases left in between. The CDR3 is made up of 16 amino acids. Germline CDR1 and CDR2: SGHAT and FQNNGV. The CDR3 sequence: CASSNSRTRSTGELFF. Written as DNA, the CDR3 is TGTGCCAGCAGCAACAGTAGGACTCGCTCCACCGGGGAGCTGTTTTTT.

The chain links TRBV30 to TRBJ2-2, with 11 bases matching TRBD2. V lost 3 bases to trimming and J lost 7 bases; unmatched junction nucleotides: 10. This CDR3 comprises 16 residues. Germline-derived CDR1 and CDR2 are GTSNPN and SVGIG (reference sequence). The CDR3 nucleotides are TGTGCCTGGAGGTTCACTCGGACTAGCGGGTTCGGGGAGCTGTTTTTT. This translates into CAWRFTRTSGFGELFF.

DNA for the CDR3: TGTGCCAGCACGCCTATCCCGGGACTAGGAAGAGGCACAGATACGCAGTATTTT. It encodes CASTPIPGLGRGTDTQYF. The genes are TRBV7-9 and TRBJ2-3; TRBD2 matches 8 bases. After removal of 7 bases from V and 1 base from J, the junction contained 16 bases not matched to a gene. Looked up from germline, CDR1 is SEHNR and CDR2 is FQNEAQ (reference sequence). The CDR3 has 18 amino acids.

The CDR3 is CASGLGQGRGTEAFF. Written as DNA, the CDR3 is TGTGCTAGTGGTTTGGGGCAGGGGAGGGGAACTGAAGCTTTCTTT. V and J are TRBV12-5 and TRBJ1-1; a possible D gene is TRBD1 (6 bases). CDR3 size: 15 residues. V was clipped by 1 base and J by 5 bases, with 14 bases between them. Germline assignment: CDR1 LGHNT and CDR2 FRNRAP.

The chain couples TRBV6-5 to TRBJ1-1; D gene ambiguous. The CDR3 has 14 amino acids. Germline CDR1 and CDR2: MNHEY and SVGAGI. Trimming removed 6 bases from V and 1 base from J, with 12 bases in between. The CDR3: CASRPLERNTEAFF. The CDR3 DNA reads as TGTGCCAGCAGACCACTGGAGAGGAACACTGAAGCTTTCTTT.

The chain joins TRBV28 to TRBJ1-3, with TRBD1 as a possible D gene (5 bases). The CDR3 totals 17 residues. With 3 bases removed from V and 0 bases from J, the gap between germline ends came to 15 bases. Germline V gene lookup returns CDR1 MDHEN and CDR2 SYDVKM. DNA of the CDR3: TGTGCCAGCAGTTTGGTCTGGGGCACTTACTCTGGAAACACCATATATTTT. Its protein is CASSLVWGTYSGNTIYF.

The chain uses TRBV5-4 and TRBJ2-7, with D unresolved. Trimming removed 1 base from V and 6 bases from J, with 8 bases in between. There are 12 residues in the CDR3. Germline CDR1 SGHNT, CDR2 YYREEE (reference sequence). CDR3 coding DNA: TGTGCCAGCAGCTTGACTGGAAGCGAGCAGTACTTC. Encoded protein: CASSLTGSEQYF.

The chain uses TRBV19 and TRBJ1-1; D gene unclear. Trimming left V 2 bases short and J 7 bases short, with 11 bases between. Germline CDR1 reads LNHDA; CDR2 reads SQIVND (reference sequence). The CDR3 consists of 13 residues. CDR3 in amino acids: CASSITARGEAFF. CDR3 bases: TGTGCCAGTAGTATAACTGCTCGAGGTGAAGCTTTCTTT.

This chain uses TRBV2 with TRBJ2-7; 8 bases are shared with TRBD1. CDR3 size: 14 residues. V lost 3 bases to trimming and J lost 3 bases; unmatched junction nucleotides: 4. Per the germline V gene, CDR1 is SNHLY and CDR2 is FYNNEI. The CDR3 loop is CASSDYGQGYEQYF. DNA of the CDR3: TGTGCCAGCAGTGATTACGGACAGGGCTACGAGCAGTACTTC.

This chain joins TRBV28 and TRBJ2-7; TRBD1 might be the D (5 bases). Germline loops: CDR1 MDHEN, CDR2 SYDVKM. The germline V and J ends were trimmed by 5 bases and 6 bases, with 11 bases remaining between them. The CDR3 covers 12 residues. CDR3 in DNA: TGTGCCAGCAGTGCAGGGTTGGGCGAGCAGTACTTC. This encodes CASSAGLGEQYF. Full variable domain (missing parts from reference TRBV28 and TRBJ2-7): DVKVTQSSRYLVKRTGEKVFLECVQDMDHENMFWYRQDPGLGLRLIYFSYDVKMKEKGDIPEGYSVSREKKERFSLILESASTNQTSMYLCASSAGLGEQYFGPGTRLTVT.

CDR3: CASSPGTSGSGAPDTQYF. DNA of the CDR3: TGTGCCAGCAGCCCCGGGACTAGCGGGAGTGGGGCCCCAGATACGCAGTATTTT. The chain combines TRBV7-2 with TRBJ2-3, with 14 positions matching TRBD2. Per the germline V gene, CDR1 is SGHTA and CDR2 is FQGNSA. Trimming removed 5 bases from V and 4 bases from J; junction bases left unmatched: 11. The CDR3 runs 18 residues.

The V call is TRBV7-9, the J call TRBJ2-7; 7 bases line up with TRBD1. Trimming took 5 bases from V and 0 from J; bases not matched to a gene: 4. Germline-derived CDR1 and CDR2 are SEHNR and FQNEAQ (reference sequence). The CDR3 spans 14 residues. The CDR3 coding sequence is TGTGCCAGCAGCCGACAGGGAAACTCCTACGAGCAGTACTTC. Translated: CASSRQGNSYEQYF.

As concerns this clone: Only one base separates this from a far larger clonotype, so it likely reflects a read error. This same CDR3 is encoded by further DNA sequences in the sample. This rearrangement joins TRBV25-1 to TRBJ2-2; 8 positions match TRBD1. The CDR3 covers 14 residues. Germline V CDR1 and CDR2: MGHDK, SYGVNS. J was trimmed by 1 base and V by 9 bases; bases with no gene match: 4. The CDR3 protein is CASGDRMNTGELFF. The CDR3 nucleotides are TGTGCCAGTGGGGACAGGATGAACACCGGGGAGCTGTTTTTT.

The rearrangement joins TRBV28 to TRBJ1-2, with a possible D match to TRBD1 (6 bases). V was trimmed by 6 bases and J by 2 bases, leaving 10 bases between them. The CDR3 extends over 13 amino acids. Germline loops: CDR1 MDHEN, CDR2 SYDVKM. The CDR3 protein is CASRTTGNYGYTF. DNA for the CDR3: TGTGCCAGCAGAACCACAGGGAACTATGGCTACACCTTC.

The chain's CDR3 is CASSLGGRRGELFF. The CDR3 region has the DNA TGTGCCAGCAGCTTAGGCGGGAGGCGCGGGGAGCTGTTTTTT. The chain is built from TRBV11-2 and TRBJ2-2; 8 nucleotides align to TRBD2. With V trimmed by 1 base and J by 7 bases, 2 bases remained unmatched. Germline CDR1 is SGHAT and CDR2 is FQNNGV. This CDR3 has 14 residues.

Notes on this clone: Other DNA sequences within the sample encode an identical CDR3. The chain's CDR3 is CASRPGTSGTYEQYF. As DNA, the CDR3 is TGTGCCAGCAGGCCGGGGACTAGCGGGACGTACGAGCAGTACTTC. The chain carries TRBV28 and TRBJ2-7; 13 bases are shared with TRBD2. CDR3 length equals 15 residues. Trimming removed 6 bases from V and 4 bases from J; junction bases left unmatched: 6. CDR1 and CDR2 (germline): MDHEN, SYDVKM.

The rearrangement links TRBV9 to TRBJ2-5; 10 nucleotides line up with TRBD1. Germline assignment: CDR1 SGDLS and CDR2 YYNGEE. V was pared by 4 bases and J by 5 bases, with 17 bases of the junction left unmatched. The CDR3 totals 18 residues. Here the CDR3 reads CASSPYLVTGGAGETQYF. Written as DNA, the CDR3 is TGTGCCAGCAGCCCGTACCTGGTGACAGGGGGCGCCGGGGAGACCCAGTACTTC.

This clone was observed a single time. This sequence joins TRBV27 and TRBJ2-1, with 11 nucleotides matching TRBD2. The CDR3 sequence is 15 residues long. V lost 8 bases to trimming and J lost 0 bases; unmatched junction nucleotides: 3. Germline-derived CDR1 and CDR2 are MNHEY and SMNVEV (reference sequence). As DNA, the CDR3 is TGTGCCAGCGCGACTAGCGGGAACTCCTACAATGAGCAGTTCTTC. Translated: CASATSGNSYNEQFF.

This clone has only a few counts. The chain uses TRBV30 and TRBJ2-1, with TRBD1 identical over 7 bases. The V gene's germline CDR1 is GTSNPN and CDR2 SVGIG (reference sequence). This CDR3 has 12 residues. V lost 3 bases to trimming and J lost 6 bases; unmatched junction nucleotides: 2. CDR3 DNA sequence: TGTGCCTGGAGCGGACAGGTCAATGAGCAGTTCTTC. Its protein is CAWSGQVNEQFF.

The chain joins TRBV2 to TRBJ1-1; D perhaps matches TRBD1 (6 bases). The CDR3 contains 11 residues. From germline, CDR1 is SNHLY and CDR2 FYNNEI. V lost 10 bases to trimming and J lost 1 base, with 7 bases between them. CDR3 in amino acids: CAKQGNTEAFF. In DNA form, the CDR3 reads TGTGCCAAACAGGGGAACACTGAAGCTTTCTTT.

The chain recombines TRBV12-5 with TRBJ1-2, with TRBD1 as a possible D gene (6 bases). The V end lost 1 base, the J end lost 5 bases, and 14 bases lay between the germline ends. The length of the CDR3 is 15 residues. Germline lookup yields CDR1 LGHNT and CDR2 FRNRAP. This chain's CDR3 is CASGLGTASWYGYTF. Here the CDR3 DNA reads TGTGCTAGTGGTTTGGGGACAGCCAGCTGGTATGGCTACACCTTC.

This clone was observed a single time. This chain joins TRBV19 and TRBJ2-1, with TRBD2 matching 7 bases. Germline lookup yields CDR1 LNHDA and CDR2 SQIVND (reference sequence). V was clipped by 4 bases and J by 5 bases; unmatched bases: 5. CDR3 length: 14 amino acids. CDR3 sequence reads: CASSNPGLNNEQFF. The CDR3 DNA sequence: TGTGCCAGTAGTAACCCGGGACTAAACAATGAGCAGTTCTTC.

The V gene is TRBV27, the J gene TRBJ2-2, with D perhaps given as TRBD1 or TRBD2 (6 bases each). V was trimmed by 5 bases and J by 5 bases, leaving 9 bases between them. The CDR3 loop spans 13 amino acids. Germline CDR1 is MNHEY and CDR2 is SMNVEV (reference sequence). The DNA of the CDR3 is TGTGCCAGCAGTGGGGGGCCGACCGGGGAGCTGTTTTTT. Translation gives CASSGGPTGELFF.

Of note for this clone: A far larger clone is off by one base, so a read error is likely. The chain recombines TRBV7-2 with TRBJ1-2; 8 nucleotides align to TRBD1. The CDR3 spans 14 residues. The J segment lost 8 bases and the V segment lost 6 bases, leaving 11 bases of the junction unmatched. Germline loops: CDR1 SGHTA, CDR2 FQGNSA. CDR3 sequence: CASSRSRTGSGYTF. CDR3 DNA sequence: TGTGCCAGCAGTCGTAGCAGGACAGGGAGCGGCTACACCTTC.

V is TRBV28 and J is TRBJ2-7; 9 bases match TRBD2. CDR1 MDHEN and CDR2 SYDVKM come from the germline V gene. V trimming: 5 bases; J trimming: 0 bases; junction bases outside the gene matches: 2. The CDR3 is 14 residues long. The CDR3 bases are TGTGCCAGCAGTCCTAGCGGGATCTCCTACGAGCAGTACTTC. This gives the protein CASSPSGISYEQYF.

The rearrangement joins TRBV6-6 to TRBJ2-3; 9 positions match TRBD1. This CDR3 comprises 14 residues. J gave up 2 bases and V 5 bases, and 2 bases lay outside the gene matches. In germline, CDR1 is MNHNY, CDR2 SVGAGI (reference sequence). CDR3 loop: CASSRDRDTDTQYF. The CDR3 DNA sequence: TGTGCCAGCAGTCGGGACAGGGACACAGATACGCAGTATTTT.

This sequence joins TRBV7-7 and TRBJ2-5; tentatively, D is TRBD1 (5 bases). Germline V gene data show CDR1 as SSHAT and CDR2 as FNYEAQ (reference sequence). The CDR3 extends over 13 amino acids. The ends were cut back, 5 bases at V and 1 base at J, with 8 bases in the middle. CDR3 DNA sequence: TGTGCCAGCAGCCAGGACACCCAAGAGACCCAGTACTTC. Translated, it gives CASSQDTQETQYF.

For this clone: This sequence is one base from a far larger clone and is likely a read error. The chain has TRBV2 and TRBJ2-3; D unresolved. CDR3 length: 12 residues. In germline, CDR1 is SNHLY, CDR2 FYNNEI. The CDR3 DNA follows: TGTGCCAGCAGTGAATGGGCAGATGCGCAGTATTTT. Translation gives CASSEWADAQYF.